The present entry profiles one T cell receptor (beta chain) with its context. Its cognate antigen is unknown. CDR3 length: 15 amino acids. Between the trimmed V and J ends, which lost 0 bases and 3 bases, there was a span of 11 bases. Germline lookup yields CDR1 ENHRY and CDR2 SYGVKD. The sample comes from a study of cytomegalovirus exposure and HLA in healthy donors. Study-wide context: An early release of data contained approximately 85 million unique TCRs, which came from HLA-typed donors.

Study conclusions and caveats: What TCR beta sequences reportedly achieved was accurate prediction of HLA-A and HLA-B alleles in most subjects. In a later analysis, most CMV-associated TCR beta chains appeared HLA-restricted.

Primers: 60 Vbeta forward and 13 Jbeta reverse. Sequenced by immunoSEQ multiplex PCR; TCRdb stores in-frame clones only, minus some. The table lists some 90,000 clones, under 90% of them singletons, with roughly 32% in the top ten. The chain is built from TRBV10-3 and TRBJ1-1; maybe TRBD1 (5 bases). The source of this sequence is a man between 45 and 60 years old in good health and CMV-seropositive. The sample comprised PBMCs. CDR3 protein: CAISESPGGDTEAFF. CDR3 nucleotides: TGTGCCATCAGTGAGTCCCCTGGGGGGGACACTGAAGCTTTCTTT.